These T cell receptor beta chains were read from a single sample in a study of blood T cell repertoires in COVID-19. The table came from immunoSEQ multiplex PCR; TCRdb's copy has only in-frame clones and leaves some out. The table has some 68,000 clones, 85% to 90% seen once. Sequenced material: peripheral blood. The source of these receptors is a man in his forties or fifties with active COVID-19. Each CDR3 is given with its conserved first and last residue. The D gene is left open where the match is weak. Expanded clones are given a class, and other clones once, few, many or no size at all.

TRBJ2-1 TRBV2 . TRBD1 CASSGTGVGEQFF TGTGCCAGCAGTGGGACAGGGGTAGGTGAGCAGTTCTTC
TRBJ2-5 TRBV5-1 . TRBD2 CASSLTGGGETQYF TGCGCCAGCAGCTTAACGGGAGGGGGAGAGACCCAGTACTTC
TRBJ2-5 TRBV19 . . CASSALWGSETQYF TGTGCCAGTAGTGCCCTCTGGGGCTCAGAGACCCAGTACTTC
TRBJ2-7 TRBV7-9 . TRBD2 CASSQRGGGEQYF TGTGCCAGCAGCCAGCGGGGGGGAGGCGAGCAGTACTTC
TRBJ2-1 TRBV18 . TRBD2 CASSSTGLAGNNEQFF TGTGCCAGCTCATCCACGGGACTAGCGGGGAACAATGAGCAGTTCTTC
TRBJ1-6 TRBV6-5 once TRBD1 CASSLGQVNSPLHF TGTGCCAGCAGTTTGGGACAGGTCAATTCACCCCTCCACTTT
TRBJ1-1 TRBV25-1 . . CASLGHLMNTEAFF TGTGCCAGCCTCGGACACCTTATGAACACTGAAGCTTTCTTT
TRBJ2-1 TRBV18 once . CASSPLRGDNPYNEQFF TGTGCCAGCTCACCACTCCGTGGGGACAACCCCTACAATGAGCAGTTCTTC
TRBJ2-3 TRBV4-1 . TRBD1 CASSRQGASTDTQYF TGCGCCAGCAGCCGACAGGGGGCTAGCACAGATACGCAGTATTTT
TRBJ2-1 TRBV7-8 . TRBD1 CASSPKGGDRGRYNEQFF TGTGCCAGCAGCCCCAAGGGGGGAGACAGGGGGCGGTACAATGAGCAGTTCTTC
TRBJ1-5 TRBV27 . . CASSAAGTGQPQHF TGTGCCAGCAGTGCCGCGGGAACCGGTCAGCCCCAGCATTTT
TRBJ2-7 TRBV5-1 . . CASSQQGPDNEQYF TGCGCCAGCAGCCAACAGGGACCGGACAACGAGCAGTACTTC
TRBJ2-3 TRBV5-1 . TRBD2 CASSLSREGDTQYF TGCGCCAGCAGCCTATCTAGGGAGGGAGATACGCAGTATTTT
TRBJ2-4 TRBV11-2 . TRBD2 CASSSSGGAPKNIQYF TGTGCCAGCAGCAGTAGCGGGGGGGCTCCCAAAAACATTCAGTACTTC
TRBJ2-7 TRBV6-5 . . CASSYSYGYEQYF TGTGCCAGCAGTTACTCGTACGGCTACGAGCAGTACTTC
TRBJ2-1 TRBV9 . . CASSGREVRNEQFF TGTGCCAGCAGCGGCAGGGAGGTGAGGAATGAGCAGTTCTTC
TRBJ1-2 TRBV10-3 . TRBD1 CAISPDPGQGAGGYTF TGTGCCATCAGTCCAGACCCCGGACAGGGGGCAGGTGGCTACACCTTC
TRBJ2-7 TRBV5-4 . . CASSRDTTYEQYF TGTGCCAGCAGTCGGGACACGACCTACGAGCAGTACTTC
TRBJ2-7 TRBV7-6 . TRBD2 CASSPRLEKLAVYEQYF TGTGCCAGCAGCCCCCGCTTGGAGAAACTAGCGGTATACGAGCAGTACTTC
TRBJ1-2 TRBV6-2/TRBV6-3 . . CASSYYPTGGYTF TGTGCCAGCAGTTACTATCCGACGGGGGGCTACACCTTC
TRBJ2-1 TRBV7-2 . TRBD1 CASSLDRGFYNEQFF TGTGCCAGCAGCTTAGACAGGGGATTCTACAATGAGCAGTTCTTC
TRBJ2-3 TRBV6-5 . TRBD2 CASRISGATDTQYF TGTGCCAGCAGGATTAGCGGGGCCACAGATACGCAGTATTTT